One and the same sample provided the 5 T cell receptor beta chains below, sequenced in a study of PD-1 blockade in classical Hodgkin lymphoma. Profiling relied on immunoSEQ multiplex PCR, and the TCRdb table lists in-frame clones only, not all of them. The sample holds roughly 81,000 clones, 92% seen once. Every patient experienced relapse after autologous stem cell transplantation, and brentuximab vedotin exposure varied. Sequencing was performed on peripheral blood mononuclear cells (PBMCs), taken before the second cycle of nivolumab. The source is a human donor with classical Hodgkin lymphoma.

This clone turned up a few times. The chain uses TRBV13 and TRBJ2-1, with D possibly called TRBD1 or TRBD2 (7 bases each). Germline V CDR1 and CDR2: PRHDT, FYEKMQ (reference sequence). The length of the CDR3 is 15 residues. Between the trimmed V and J ends, which lost 5 bases and 2 bases, there was a span of 13 bases. The CDR3 spells CASSTQGGAYNEQFF. The CDR3 DNA reads TGTGCCAGCAGCACCCAGGGGGGGGCCTACAATGAGCAGTTCTTC.

CDR3 loop: CASSTGLAGSETQYF. The CDR3 DNA reads TGCGCCAGCAGCACGGGACTAGCGGGGTCGGAGACCCAGTACTTC. The chain couples TRBV5-1 to TRBJ2-5, with 13 bases aligning to TRBD2. CDR3 size: 15 residues. CDR1 and CDR2 from the germline V gene are SGHRS and YFSETQ. After removal of 4 bases from V and 5 bases from J, the junction contained 5 bases not matched to a gene.

V gene TRBV5-6 combines with J gene TRBJ2-3; D gene uncertain. This CDR3 has 13 amino acids. V was cut by 4 bases and J by 6 bases, with 12 bases left in between. Germline CDR1 reads SGHDT; CDR2 reads YYEEEE. For the CDR3, the DNA is TGTGCCAGCAGCCCCCCTTTGAAGGATACGCAGTATTTT. This gives the protein CASSPPLKDTQYF.

The chain links TRBV28 to TRBJ2-1, with D perhaps given as TRBD1 or TRBD2 (5 bases each). The CDR3 has 17 amino acids. Germline values: CDR1 MDHEN, CDR2 SYDVKM. V gave up 3 bases and J gave up 6 bases, with 21 bases separating them. The CDR3 sequence: CASSFPPQGAGFNEQFF. The DNA for the CDR3 is TGTGCCAGCAGTTTTCCCCCCCAGGGAGCCGGTTTCAATGAGCAGTTCTTC.

The chain employs TRBV5-1 and TRBJ2-1, with D perhaps given as TRBD1 or TRBD2 (5 bases each). From germline, CDR1 is SGHRS and CDR2 YFSETQ. CDR3 length equals 20 residues. The V end lost 4 bases, the J end lost 12 bases, and 38 bases lay between the germline ends. The CDR3 coding sequence is TGCGCCAGCAGCCTGGGCCCTGTCGAGCGGTACTTTATCCAGGGAATGTCGCAGTTCTTC. Translation: CASSLGPVERYFIQGMSQFF.